One and the same sample provided the 30 T cell receptor beta chains below, sequenced in a study of shared clonotypes between healthy human individuals. Sequenced by immunoSEQ multiplex PCR; TCRdb stores in-frame clones only, minus some. This table has some 2,000,000 clones, 95% appearing once. Source material: naive CD4+ T cells sorted from blood. The subset here: CD45RA+ positively selected. These receptors were taken from a man younger than 35 in good health.

This rearrangement joins TRBV4-3 to TRBJ1-6; perhaps TRBD1 as D (6 bases). V was clipped by 0 bases and J by 4 bases, with 10 bases between them. CDR3 length equals 16 residues. Germline V lookup: CDR1 LGHNA, CDR2 YSLEER. The CDR3 region is CASSQDAGVYNSPLHF. Here the CDR3 DNA reads TGCGCCAGCAGCCAAGATGCAGGGGTGTATAATTCACCCCTCCACTTT.

The rearrangement joins TRBV5-5 to TRBJ1-4; unclear D gene. V lost 2 bases to trimming and J lost 0 bases, with 5 bases between them. Germline assignment: CDR1 SGHKS and CDR2 YYEKEE (reference sequence). CDR3 size: 14 residues. The CDR3 sequence is CASSFIATNEKLFF. CDR3 DNA: TGTGCCAGCAGCTTCATTGCAACTAATGAAAAACTGTTTTTT.

The V and J genes are TRBV6-5 and TRBJ2-7; TRBD2 aligns across 8 bases. Trimming at V came to 7 bases and at J to 5 bases, leaving 13 bases not matched to a gene. The CDR3 is made up of 15 amino acids. In germline, CDR1 is MNHEY, CDR2 SVGAGI. The CDR3: CASKDSREAINEQYF. CDR3 sequence (DNA): TGTGCCAGCAAGGATTCGCGGGAGGCCATCAACGAGCAGTACTTC.

J is TRBJ1-2 and V is TRBV6-5, with D unclear. The CDR3 totals 14 residues. V lost 5 bases to trimming and J lost 8 bases, with 18 bases between them. Germline V gene data show CDR1 as MNHEY and CDR2 as SVGAGI. The CDR3 protein is CASSIKGRLGGYTF. DNA for the CDR3: TGTGCCAGCAGTATTAAGGGCCGCCTGGGGGGCTACACCTTC.

This rearrangement joins TRBV9 to TRBJ2-5; TRBD1 or TRBD2 may be the D gene (5 bases each). The germline gives CDR1 SGDLS, CDR2 YYNGEE. The germline V and J ends were trimmed by 4 bases and 3 bases, with 13 bases remaining between them. The CDR3 is made up of 14 amino acids. This CDR3 reads CASSRDPIEETQYF. In nucleotides, the CDR3 is TGTGCCAGCAGCCGGGACCCCATAGAAGAGACCCAGTACTTC.

The CDR3 DNA sequence: TGCGCCAGCAGCTTTGCTTCGGGAGTTAAAGAGACCCAGTACTTC. Translation gives CASSFASGVKETQYF. This rearrangement joins TRBV5-1 to TRBJ2-5; tentatively, D is TRBD2 (6 bases). The CDR3 length is 15 residues. With 2 bases removed from V and 3 bases from J, the gap between germline ends came to 14 bases. CDR1 is SGHRS, CDR2 YFSETQ, per germline. Based on the CDR3 plus reference TRBV5-1 and TRBJ2-5, the full variable domain is KAGVTQTPRYLIKTRGQQVTLSCSPISGHRSVSWYQQTPGQGLQFLFEYFSETQRNKGNFPGRFSGRQFSNSRSEMNVSTLELGDSALYLCASSFASGVKETQYFGPGTRLLVL.

This chain links TRBV5-6 with TRBJ2-1; the match to TRBD2 covers 7 bases. The germline V gene encodes CDR1 SGHDT and CDR2 YYEEEE. The CDR3 extends over 12 amino acids. After removal of 4 bases from V and 15 bases from J, the junction contained 10 bases not matched to a gene. CDR3 sequence: CASSQTSLHPFF. CDR3 nucleotide sequence: TGTGCCAGCAGCCAGACTAGCCTCCACCCGTTCTTC.

The J gene is TRBJ2-2, the V gene TRBV19; the D gene is possibly TRBD1 (6 bases). Deletions cut 4 bases from V and 5 bases from J, with 14 bases between. There are 15 residues in the CDR3. The germline gives CDR1 LNHDA, CDR2 SQIVND (reference sequence). The CDR3: CASSTQRQGTGELFF. In nucleotides, the CDR3 is TGTGCCAGTAGTACCCAAAGGCAGGGGACCGGGGAGCTGTTTTTT.

The CDR3 sequence is CASSLPGILNSPLHF. The CDR3 DNA sequence: TGTGCCAGCAGCCTCCCAGGAATCCTTAATTCACCCCTCCACTTT. The chain combines TRBV28 with TRBJ1-6; no clear D. V dropped 6 bases and J dropped 6 bases, with 15 bases sitting between them. The germline CDR1 and CDR2 sequences are MDHEN and SYDVKM. CDR3 length: 15 amino acids. Filled out from reference TRBV28 and TRBJ1-6, the complete variable domain reads DVKVTQSSRYLVKRTGEKVFLECVQDMDHENMFWYRQDPGLGLRLIYFSYDVKMKEKGDIPEGYSVSREKKERFSLILESASTNQTSMYLCASSLPGILNSPLHFGNGTRLTVT.

V gene TRBV5-4 combines with J gene TRBJ1-4; perhaps TRBD1 as D (6 bases). V lost 5 bases and J lost 3, with 14 bases in between. The V gene's germline CDR1 is SGHNT and CDR2 YYREEE (reference sequence). The CDR3 extends over 15 amino acids. CDR3 DNA sequence: TGTGCCAGCAGACCGACGGGGGCGGCTAATGAAAAACTGTTTTTT. It codes for CASRPTGAANEKLFF.

This sequence joins TRBV5-1 and TRBJ1-5, with D possibly matching TRBD1 (6 bases). Germline CDR1 reads SGHRS; CDR2 reads YFSETQ. There are 16 residues in the CDR3. V was trimmed by 1 base and J by 3 bases, leaving 14 bases between them. The CDR3 reads CASSLNGAGVNQPQHF. The CDR3 coding sequence is TGCGCCAGCAGCTTGAACGGGGCAGGGGTCAATCAGCCCCAGCATTTT.

The chain recombines TRBV10-3 with TRBJ1-6; TRBD1 might be the D (6 bases). The CDR3 spans 16 residues. V dropped 2 bases and J dropped 2 bases, with 10 bases sitting between them. CDR1 is ENHRY and CDR2 is SYGVKD in the germline V gene. CDR3 amino acids: CAISETGTPYNSPLHF. The CDR3 nucleotides are TGTGCCATCAGTGAGACAGGGACCCCCTATAATTCACCCCTCCACTTT.

The chain couples TRBV10-3 to TRBJ2-5, with D perhaps assigned TRBD1 or TRBD2 (6 bases each). CDR3 length: 13 amino acids. The V and J ends lost 6 bases and 3 bases respectively, with 11 bases between them. Per the germline V gene, CDR1 is ENHRY and CDR2 is SYGVKD. The CDR3 coding sequence is TGTGCCATCAGCCGGGGGCGGGAAGAGACCCAGTACTTC. Translated: CAISRGREETQYF.

The chain recombines TRBV11-2 with TRBJ2-1; TRBD1 matches 8 bases. CDR1 and CDR2 from the germline V gene are SGHAT and FQNNGV. Unmatched junction bases numbered 13, after V lost 5 bases and J lost 10 bases. The CDR3 has 15 residues. CDR3 residues: CASSPTGGPTREQFF. The CDR3 bases are TGTGCCAGCAGCCCCACAGGGGGGCCCACAAGGGAGCAGTTCTTC.

V is TRBV10-3 and J is TRBJ2-7; 7 nucleotides align to TRBD1. Germline-derived CDR1 and CDR2 are ENHRY and SYGVKD. This CDR3 is built from 15 residues. V trimming: 3 bases; J trimming: 6 bases; junction bases outside the gene matches: 11. The CDR3 nucleotides are TGTGCCATCAGTGAACGTGGACAGGTGGGCGGCGAGCAGTACTTC. It encodes CAISERGQVGGEQYF.

This clone was picked up one time. The chain joins TRBV6-6 to TRBJ2-7; 9 bases are shared with TRBD1. With 7 bases clipped from V and 12 bases from J, the junction kept 10 bases outside the gene matches. CDR3 length: 12 residues. CDR1 and CDR2 (germline): MNHNY, SVGAGI (reference sequence). CDR3 nucleotides: TGTGCCAGCACACAAGCCCGGGACAGGGCGTACTTC. Translating gives CASTQARDRAYF.

CDR3: CASSRPSGTKYEQYF. DNA of the CDR3: TGTGCCAGCAGTCGACCCTCCGGGACAAAGTACGAGCAGTACTTC. The rearrangement joins TRBV28 to TRBJ2-7, with D perhaps matching TRBD1 (6 bases). The ends were cut back, 5 bases at V and 4 bases at J, with 18 bases in the middle. CDR1 and CDR2 from the germline V gene are MDHEN and SYDVKM. The CDR3 sequence is 15 residues long.

The J gene is TRBJ1-4, the V gene TRBV18; D may be TRBD1 (5 bases). This CDR3 comprises 15 residues. Germline V gives CDR1 KGHSH, CDR2 LQKENI. V lost 3 bases and J lost 4, with 12 bases in between. CDR3: CASSPRREDNEKLFF. DNA for the CDR3: TGTGCCAGCTCACCGCGCAGGGAGGATAATGAAAAACTGTTTTTT.

This sequence joins TRBV27 and TRBJ1-5; D unclear. Trimming took off 5 bases at V and 0 bases at J, with 8 bases between the two ends. Germline values: CDR1 MNHEY, CDR2 SMNVEV (reference sequence). The CDR3 has 14 amino acids. CDR3 DNA sequence: TGTGCCAGCAGTCCGGGATATAGCAATCAGCCCCAGCATTTT. Protein: CASSPGYSNQPQHF.

V usage is TRBV6-6 and J usage is TRBJ1-3; 11 bases align to TRBD1. The CDR3 has 16 residues. CDR1 is MNHNY, CDR2 SVGAGI, per germline (reference sequence). Unmatched junction bases numbered 7, after V lost 5 bases and J lost 4 bases. DNA for the CDR3: TGTGCCAGCAGTACCTCCGGACAGGGGGCCGGAAACACCATATATTTT. It encodes CASSTSGQGAGNTIYF.

The chain recombines TRBV5-6 with TRBJ1-3, with D possibly TRBD1 on 6 matching bases. CDR3 length: 13 residues. Trimming pared 4 bases from V and 4 bases from J, leaving 9 bases between. CDR1 SGHDT and CDR2 YYEEEE come from the germline V gene. For the CDR3, the DNA is TGTGCCAGCAGCGTAACAGGGGGAAACACCATATATTTT. This gives the protein CASSVTGGNTIYF.

The rearrangement uses TRBV7-9 and TRBJ2-3; tentatively, D is TRBD1 or TRBD2 (5 bases each). The V gene's germline CDR1 is SEHNR and CDR2 FQNEAQ (reference sequence). The V gene lost 5 bases and the J gene lost 2 bases, with 14 bases spanning the gap. This CDR3 comprises 15 residues. CDR3 amino acids: CASSQGVGDTDTQYF. The CDR3 DNA follows: TGTGCCAGCAGCCAGGGTGTGGGAGACACAGATACGCAGTATTTT.

This chain links TRBV9 with TRBJ1-1; no definite D call. Per the germline V gene, CDR1 is SGDLS and CDR2 is YYNGEE. Between the trimmed V and J ends, which lost 5 bases and 3 bases, there was a span of 14 bases. CDR3 length equals 14 residues. CDR3 loop: CASRHIQRDTEAFF. The DNA of the CDR3 is TGTGCCAGCAGACACATACAGCGCGACACTGAAGCTTTCTTT.

With respect to this clone: This CDR3 is also generated by other DNA sequences in the sample. V and J are TRBV28 and TRBJ2-7, with a weak D call TRBD1 (6 bases). This CDR3 spans 14 amino acids. Germline CDR1 and CDR2: MDHEN and SYDVKM. Trimming took 3 bases from V and 2 from J, leaving 11 bases between them. CDR3 nucleotide sequence: TGTGCCAGCAGTTTCAGTCAGGGGACCTACGAGCAGTACTTC. Protein: CASSFSQGTYEQYF.

This clone was seen only once. The J gene is TRBJ2-7, the V gene TRBV6-5, with TRBD1 as a possible D gene (5 bases). Germline V lookup: CDR1 MNHEY, CDR2 SVGAGI. V dropped 5 bases and J dropped 5 bases, with 13 bases sitting between them. The CDR3 extends over 13 amino acids. DNA for the CDR3: TGTGCCAGCAGTAGGGGCCAGTACGACGAGCAGTACTTC. Its protein is CASSRGQYDEQYF.

Worth noting for this clone: The same CDR3 also results from other DNA sequences found in this sample. The V and J genes are TRBV7-9 and TRBJ2-2; D is ambiguous. The CDR3 covers 12 residues. Germline-derived CDR1 and CDR2 are SEHNR and FQNEAQ (reference sequence). V was shortened by 5 bases and J by 0 bases, with 1 base between the two germline ends. Here the CDR3 reads CASSTNTGELFF. DNA of the CDR3: TGTGCCAGCAGCACGAACACCGGGGAGCTGTTTTTT.

The chain carries TRBV7-9 and TRBJ2-3; 10 nucleotides line up with TRBD2. The junction had 8 bases not matched to a gene; V was cut back by 1 base and J by 4 bases. The CDR3 extends over 17 amino acids. The germline V gene encodes CDR1 SEHNR and CDR2 FQNEAQ (reference sequence). CDR3 residues: CASSLVGTSGMSDTQYF. The CDR3 coding sequence is TGTGCCAGCAGCTTAGTAGGCACTAGCGGGATGTCAGATACGCAGTATTTT. The full variable domain, with the rest looked up from reference TRBV7-9 and TRBJ2-3, is DTGVSQNPRHKITKRGQNVTFRCDPISEHNRLYWYRQTLGQGPEFLTYFQNEAQLEKSRLLSDRFSAERPKGSFSTLEIQRTEQGDSAMYLCASSLVGTSGMSDTQYFGPGTRLTVL.

V and J are TRBV2 and TRBJ1-2; D uncertain. V was shortened by 4 bases and J by 4 bases, with 10 bases between the two germline ends. CDR3 length equals 13 residues. Per germline, CDR1 SNHLY and CDR2 FYNNEI. The CDR3 sequence: CASSGEGRYGYTF. CDR3 DNA: TGTGCCAGCAGTGGAGAGGGTCGCTATGGCTACACCTTC.

The chain recombines TRBV30 with TRBJ1-5; D possibly corresponds to TRBD1 (6 bases). CDR3 length: 16 residues. Germline V lookup: CDR1 GTSNPN, CDR2 SVGIG (reference sequence). Deletions cut 5 bases from V and 4 bases from J, with 21 bases between. The CDR3 DNA follows: TGTGCCTGGGCTCAGGGCAAGGGGGTCGGGAATCAGCCCCAGCATTTT. Its translation is CAWAQGKGVGNQPQHF.

The rearrangement links TRBV7-2 to TRBJ2-1; 13 positions agree with TRBD2. Per the germline V gene, CDR1 is SGHTA and CDR2 is FQGNSA. The ends lost 2 bases at V and 10 bases at J; junction bases unmatched: 5. The CDR3 totals 15 residues. The CDR3 loop reads CASSLQLAGGPEQFF. The CDR3 nucleotides read TGTGCCAGCAGCTTACAACTAGCGGGGGGGCCCGAGCAGTTCTTC.